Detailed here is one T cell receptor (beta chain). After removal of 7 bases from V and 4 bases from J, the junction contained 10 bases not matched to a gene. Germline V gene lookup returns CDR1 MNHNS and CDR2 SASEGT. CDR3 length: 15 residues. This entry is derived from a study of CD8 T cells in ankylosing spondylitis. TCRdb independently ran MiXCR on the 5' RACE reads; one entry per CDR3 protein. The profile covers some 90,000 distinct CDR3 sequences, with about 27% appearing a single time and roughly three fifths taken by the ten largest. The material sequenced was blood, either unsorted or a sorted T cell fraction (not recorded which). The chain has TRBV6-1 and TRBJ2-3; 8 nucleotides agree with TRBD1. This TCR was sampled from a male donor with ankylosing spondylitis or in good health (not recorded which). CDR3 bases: TGTGCCAGCAACACCGGACAGGGTACCGCAGATACGCAGTATTTT. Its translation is CASNTGQGTADTQYF.